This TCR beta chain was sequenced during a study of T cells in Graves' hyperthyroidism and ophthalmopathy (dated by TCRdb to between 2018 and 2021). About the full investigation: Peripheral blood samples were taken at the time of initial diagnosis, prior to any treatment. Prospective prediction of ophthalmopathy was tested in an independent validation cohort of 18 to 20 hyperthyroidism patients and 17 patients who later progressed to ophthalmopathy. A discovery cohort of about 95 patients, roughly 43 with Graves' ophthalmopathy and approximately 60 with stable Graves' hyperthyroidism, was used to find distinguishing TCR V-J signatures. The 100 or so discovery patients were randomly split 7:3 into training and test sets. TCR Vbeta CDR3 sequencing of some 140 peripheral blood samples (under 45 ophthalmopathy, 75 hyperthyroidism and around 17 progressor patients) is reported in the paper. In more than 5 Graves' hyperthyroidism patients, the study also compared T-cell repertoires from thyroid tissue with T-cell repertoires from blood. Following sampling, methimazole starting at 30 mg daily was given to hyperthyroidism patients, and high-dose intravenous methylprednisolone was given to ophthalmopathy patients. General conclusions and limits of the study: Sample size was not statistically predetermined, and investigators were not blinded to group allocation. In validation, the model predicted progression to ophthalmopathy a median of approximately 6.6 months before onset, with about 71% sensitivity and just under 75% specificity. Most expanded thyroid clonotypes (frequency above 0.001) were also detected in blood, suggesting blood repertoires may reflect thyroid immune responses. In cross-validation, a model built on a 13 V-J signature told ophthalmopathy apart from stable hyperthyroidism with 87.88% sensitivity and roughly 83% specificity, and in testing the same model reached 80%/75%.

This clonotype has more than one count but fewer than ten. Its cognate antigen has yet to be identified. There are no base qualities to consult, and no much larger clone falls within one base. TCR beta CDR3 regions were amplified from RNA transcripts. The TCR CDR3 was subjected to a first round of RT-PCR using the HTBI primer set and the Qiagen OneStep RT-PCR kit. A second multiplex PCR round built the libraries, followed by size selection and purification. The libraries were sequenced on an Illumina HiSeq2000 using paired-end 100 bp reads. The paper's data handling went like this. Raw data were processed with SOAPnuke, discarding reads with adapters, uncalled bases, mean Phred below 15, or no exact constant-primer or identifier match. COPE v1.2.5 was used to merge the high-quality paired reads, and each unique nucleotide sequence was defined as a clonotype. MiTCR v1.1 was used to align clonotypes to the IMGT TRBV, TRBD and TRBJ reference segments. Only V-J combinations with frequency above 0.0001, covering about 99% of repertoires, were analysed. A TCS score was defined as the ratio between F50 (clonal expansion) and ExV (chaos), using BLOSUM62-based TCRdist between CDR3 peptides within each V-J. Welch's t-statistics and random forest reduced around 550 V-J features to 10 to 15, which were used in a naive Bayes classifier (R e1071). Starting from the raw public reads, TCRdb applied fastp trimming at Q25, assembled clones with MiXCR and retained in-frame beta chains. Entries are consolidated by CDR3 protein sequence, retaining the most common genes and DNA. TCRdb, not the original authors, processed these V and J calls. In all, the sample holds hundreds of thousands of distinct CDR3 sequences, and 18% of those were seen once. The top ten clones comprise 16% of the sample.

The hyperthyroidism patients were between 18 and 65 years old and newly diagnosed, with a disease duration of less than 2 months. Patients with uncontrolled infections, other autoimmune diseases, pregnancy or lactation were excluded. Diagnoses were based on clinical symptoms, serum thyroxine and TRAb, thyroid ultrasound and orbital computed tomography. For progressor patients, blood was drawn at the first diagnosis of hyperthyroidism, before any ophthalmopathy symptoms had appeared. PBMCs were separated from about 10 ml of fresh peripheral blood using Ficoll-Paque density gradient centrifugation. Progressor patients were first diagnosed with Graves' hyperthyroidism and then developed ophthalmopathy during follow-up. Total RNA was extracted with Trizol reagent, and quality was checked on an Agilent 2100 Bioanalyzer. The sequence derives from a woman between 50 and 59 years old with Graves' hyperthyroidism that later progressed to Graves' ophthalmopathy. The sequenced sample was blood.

CDR3 loop: CASSDPSGDAHTQYF. The DNA sequence follows: TGTGCCAGCAGCGACCCTAGCGGGGACGCTCATACGCAGTATTTT. The chain joins TRBV9 to TRBJ2-3; the central 9 bases match TRBD2. The CDR3 goes from the cysteine to the phenylalanine over 15 residues. Only the CDR3 region is kept as DNA, spanning 45 bases read in frame from base 1. V lost 3 bases and J lost 7 bases, and the count of bases not matched to a germline gene is 9. Looking up the germline V gene yields CDR1 SGDLS and CDR2 YYNGEE.